The clone carrying this T cell receptor (beta chain) was seen repeatedly, ten times or more. What it binds is not known. Germline CDR1 and CDR2: MNHEY and SVGEGT. The V and J ends lost 2 bases and 1 base, in that order; junction bases with no gene match: 10. The CDR3 sequence is 17 residues long. This entry is derived from a study of T cells in Graves' hyperthyroidism and ophthalmopathy. Study-wide findings and caveats: Most expanded thyroid clonotypes above 0.001 recurred in blood.

The CDR3 regions of TCR beta were amplified from RNA transcripts. The study used the HTBI primer set for a first-round RT-PCR of the TCR CDR3. TCRdb recomputed calls from the multiplex PCR reads with MiXCR, one row per CDR3 protein. The data contain 530,000 or so distinct CDR3 sequences, approximately 25% of them singletons. Patients with ophthalmopathy all had a Clinical Activity Score of at least 3, a NOSPECS grade of at least 4 and duration under 3 months. Sequenced input: blood. The TCR originated in a woman in her twenties or thirties with Graves' ophthalmopathy. The chain combines TRBV6-2 or TRBV6-3 with TRBJ1-1; 7 bases agree with TRBD1. The CDR3 coding sequence is TGTGCCAGCAGTTACACCTTGGGACAGAGACAGAACACTGAAGCTTTCTTT. Translated, it gives CASSYTLGQRQNTEAFF.